The source of this T cell receptor (beta chain) is a study of shared clonotypes between healthy human individuals. Turning to the study itself: Sampling drew on donors who were a couple of women and a few men aged 18 to 49.

Terminally differentiated effector memory CD45RA+ cells were excluded by CCR7 positive selection of CD45RO-negative cells. Only in-frame clones appear in the TCRdb table, and some are missing; sequencing was by immunoSEQ multiplex PCR. The sample shows more than 500,000 clones, 85% to 95% of them seen only once. The CDR3 runs 16 residues. The V gene end was trimmed by 3 bases and the J gene end by 5 bases; junction bases not matched to a gene: 10. Germline V lookup: CDR1 SGDLS, CDR2 YYNGEE. The material sequenced was naive CD8+ T cells sorted from blood. The chain employs TRBV9 and TRBJ2-2; 7 bases fit TRBD1. The TCR sequence derives from a woman aged 25-40 years in good health. The CDR3 DNA sequence: TGTGCCAGCAGCGACCGACTGACAGGGAGAACCGGGGAGCTGTTTTTT. Amino acids: CASSDRLTGRTGELFF.